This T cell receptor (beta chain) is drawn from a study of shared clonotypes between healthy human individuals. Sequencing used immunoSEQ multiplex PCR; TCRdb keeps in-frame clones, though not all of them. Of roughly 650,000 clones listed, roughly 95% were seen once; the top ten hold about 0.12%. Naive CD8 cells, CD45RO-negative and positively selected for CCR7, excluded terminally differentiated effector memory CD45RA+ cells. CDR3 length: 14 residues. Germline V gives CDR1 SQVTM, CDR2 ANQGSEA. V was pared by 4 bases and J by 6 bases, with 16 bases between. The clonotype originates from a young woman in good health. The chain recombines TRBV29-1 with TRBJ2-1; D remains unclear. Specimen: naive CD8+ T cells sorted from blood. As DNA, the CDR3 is TGCAGCGTTGCCCCCCGACCTGTCCCCAATGAGCAGTTCTTC. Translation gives CSVAPRPVPNEQFF.